This TCR beta chain was identified in a study of cytomegalovirus exposure and HLA in healthy donors. CDR3 size: 13 residues. Germline V CDR1 and CDR2: SSHAT, FNYEAQ (reference sequence). Worth noting for this clone: Its antigen is still unknown. The junction departs from the called germline gene at one end, perhaps through a read error.

As for the donors, each was a healthy bone marrow donor. A multiplex PCR was run with 60 Vbeta primers and 13 Jbeta primers. Assay used: immunoSEQ multiplex PCR; TCRdb lists only in-frame clones, some missing. The data contain over 150,000 clones, about 76% of them singletons. Points from the study as a whole: Cytomegalovirus status was reportedly diagnosed by the classifier with high sensitivity and specificity. Earlier findings revealed that most TCR beta V segments proved productive either about 87% or about 30% of the time.

Sequenced material: PBMCs. This TCR derives from a woman under 30 in good health and CMV-seropositive. This chain connects TRBV7-7 to TRBJ2-7; weak D call: TRBD2 (6 bases). The CDR3 protein is CASSLEGGGEQYF. DNA for the CDR3: TGTGCTAGCAGCTTGGAGGGTGGGGGCGAGCAGTACTTC.